These T cell receptor beta chains were read from a single sample in a study of CD8 T cells in Susac syndrome. TCRdb reprocessed the immunoSEQ multiplex PCR reads with MiXCR, giving one entry per CDR3 protein. The sample consists of about 200,000 distinct CDR3 sequences, 85% to 95% of them appearing once. Sequenced material: CD4+ T cells from PBMCs. The receptor source for this set is a human donor in good health. CDR3s include the opening cysteine and the closing phenylalanine or tryptophan. D genes are given only for firm matches. A row's size may be missing; if present it is once, few, many or a size class.

NA	TRBV20-1	NA	TRBJ1-5	CGGGGPDQPQHF	TGCGGCGGGGGGGGGCCCGATCAGCCCCAGCATTTT
TRBD1	TRBV29-1	NA	TRBJ1-1	CSVSAGTAEIEAFF	TGCAGCGTCTCGGCGGGGACAGCGGAAATTGAAGCTTTCTTT
NA	TRBV20-1	NA	TRBJ1-2	CSARSPDRRNGYTF	TGCAGTGCTAGATCCCCAGACAGGAGAAATGGCTACACCTTC
NA	TRBV20-1	NA	TRBJ2-4	CSARDWQRKNIQYF	TGCAGTGCTAGAGATTGGCAGCGGAAAAACATTCAGTACTTC
NA	TRBV3-1	NA	TRBJ1-2	CASSQAPEIYGYTF	TGTGCCAGCAGCCAAGCACCAGAAATCTATGGCTACACCTTC
NA	TRBV29-1	NA	TRBJ2-4	CSVEDVGNIQYF	TGCAGCGTTGAAGATGTCGGAAACATTCAGTACTTC
TRBD2	TRBV9	NA	TRBJ2-5	CASSFGTSGNRGETQYF	TGTGCCAGCAGCTTTGGGACTAGCGGCAACCGAGGGGAGACCCAGTACTTC
TRBD1	TRBV20-1	once	TRBJ1-5	CSAPGQGSGQPQHF	TGCAGTGCCCCCGGACAGGGCAGCGGGCAGCCCCAGCATTTT
NA	TRBV7-9	NA	TRBJ1-4	CASSLGGFNEKLFF	TGTGCCAGCAGCTTAGGAGGGTTCAATGAAAAACTGTTTTTT
TRBD1	TRBV12-3/TRBV12-4	NA	TRBJ2-1	CASSLGDRGGNEQFF	TGTGCCAGCAGTTTAGGGGACAGGGGTGGGAATGAGCAGTTCTTC
NA	TRBV29-1	NA	TRBJ1-1	CSGHNGDAEAFF	TGCAGCGGCCATAATGGAGACGCTGAAGCTTTCTTT
TRBD1	TRBV5-4	NA	TRBJ2-5	CASSNPPGTGDRKTQYF	TGTGCCAGCAGCAACCCTCCCGGGACAGGGGATAGAAAGACCCAGTACTTC
NA	TRBV2	NA	TRBJ1-6	CASRGRMNSPLHF	TGTGCCAGCAGGGGCCGGATGAATTCACCCCTCCACTTT
NA	TRBV18	NA	TRBJ2-1	CASSPTRGENEQFF	TGTGCCAGCTCACCTACTCGGGGAGAGAATGAGCAGTTCTTC
TRBD1	TRBV28	NA	TRBJ2-5	CASSLEGQGEETQYF	TGTGCCAGCAGTTTAGAGGGACAGGGGGAAGAGACCCAGTACTTC
NA	TRBV29-1	NA	TRBJ2-1	CSVDPGANEQFF	TGCAGCGTTGATCCGGGGGCAAATGAGCAGTTCTTC